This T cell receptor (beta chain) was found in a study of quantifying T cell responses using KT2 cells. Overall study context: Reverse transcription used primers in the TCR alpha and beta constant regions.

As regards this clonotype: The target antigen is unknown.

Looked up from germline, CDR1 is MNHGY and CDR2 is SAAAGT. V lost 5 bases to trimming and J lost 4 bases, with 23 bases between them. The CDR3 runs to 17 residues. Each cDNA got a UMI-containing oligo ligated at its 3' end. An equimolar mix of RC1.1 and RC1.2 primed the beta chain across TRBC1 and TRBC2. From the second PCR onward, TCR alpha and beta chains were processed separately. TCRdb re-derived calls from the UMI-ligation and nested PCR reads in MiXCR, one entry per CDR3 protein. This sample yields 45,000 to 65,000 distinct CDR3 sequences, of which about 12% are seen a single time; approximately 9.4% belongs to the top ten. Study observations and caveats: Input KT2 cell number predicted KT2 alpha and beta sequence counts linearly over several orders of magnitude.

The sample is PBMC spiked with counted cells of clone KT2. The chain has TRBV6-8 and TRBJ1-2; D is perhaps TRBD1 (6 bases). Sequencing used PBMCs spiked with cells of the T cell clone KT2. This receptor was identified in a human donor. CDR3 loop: CASSPPLGGGAVYGYTF. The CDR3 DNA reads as TGTGCCAGCAGTCCACCACTGGGGGGGGGCGCGGTCTATGGCTACACCTTC.